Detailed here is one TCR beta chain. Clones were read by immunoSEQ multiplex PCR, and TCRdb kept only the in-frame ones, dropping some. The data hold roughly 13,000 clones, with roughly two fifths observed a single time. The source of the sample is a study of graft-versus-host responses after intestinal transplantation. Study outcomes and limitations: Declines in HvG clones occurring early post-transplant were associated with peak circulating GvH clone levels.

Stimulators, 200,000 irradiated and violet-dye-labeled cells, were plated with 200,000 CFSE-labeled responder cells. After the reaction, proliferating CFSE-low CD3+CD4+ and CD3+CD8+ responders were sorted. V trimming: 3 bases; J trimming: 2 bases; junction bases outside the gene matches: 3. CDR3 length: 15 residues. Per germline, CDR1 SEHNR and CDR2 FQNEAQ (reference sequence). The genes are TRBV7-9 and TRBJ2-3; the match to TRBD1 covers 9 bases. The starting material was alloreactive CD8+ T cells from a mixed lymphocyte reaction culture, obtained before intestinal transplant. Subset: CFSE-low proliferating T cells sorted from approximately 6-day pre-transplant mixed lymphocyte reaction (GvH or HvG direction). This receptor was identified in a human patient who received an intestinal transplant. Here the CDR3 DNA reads TGTGCCAGCAGCTTTACAGGGGGCGTCACAGATACGCAGTATTTT. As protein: CASSFTGGVTDTQYF.